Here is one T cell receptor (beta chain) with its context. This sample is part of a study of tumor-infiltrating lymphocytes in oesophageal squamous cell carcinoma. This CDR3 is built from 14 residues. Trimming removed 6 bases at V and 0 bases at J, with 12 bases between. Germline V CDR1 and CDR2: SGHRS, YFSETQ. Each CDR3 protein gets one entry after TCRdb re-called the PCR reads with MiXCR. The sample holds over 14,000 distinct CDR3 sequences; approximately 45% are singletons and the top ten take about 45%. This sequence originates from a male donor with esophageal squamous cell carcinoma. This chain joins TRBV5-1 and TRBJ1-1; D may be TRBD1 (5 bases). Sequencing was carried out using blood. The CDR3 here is CASKLGAVNTEAFF. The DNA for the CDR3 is TGCGCCAGCAAGCTAGGGGCGGTGAACACTGAAGCTTTCTTT.